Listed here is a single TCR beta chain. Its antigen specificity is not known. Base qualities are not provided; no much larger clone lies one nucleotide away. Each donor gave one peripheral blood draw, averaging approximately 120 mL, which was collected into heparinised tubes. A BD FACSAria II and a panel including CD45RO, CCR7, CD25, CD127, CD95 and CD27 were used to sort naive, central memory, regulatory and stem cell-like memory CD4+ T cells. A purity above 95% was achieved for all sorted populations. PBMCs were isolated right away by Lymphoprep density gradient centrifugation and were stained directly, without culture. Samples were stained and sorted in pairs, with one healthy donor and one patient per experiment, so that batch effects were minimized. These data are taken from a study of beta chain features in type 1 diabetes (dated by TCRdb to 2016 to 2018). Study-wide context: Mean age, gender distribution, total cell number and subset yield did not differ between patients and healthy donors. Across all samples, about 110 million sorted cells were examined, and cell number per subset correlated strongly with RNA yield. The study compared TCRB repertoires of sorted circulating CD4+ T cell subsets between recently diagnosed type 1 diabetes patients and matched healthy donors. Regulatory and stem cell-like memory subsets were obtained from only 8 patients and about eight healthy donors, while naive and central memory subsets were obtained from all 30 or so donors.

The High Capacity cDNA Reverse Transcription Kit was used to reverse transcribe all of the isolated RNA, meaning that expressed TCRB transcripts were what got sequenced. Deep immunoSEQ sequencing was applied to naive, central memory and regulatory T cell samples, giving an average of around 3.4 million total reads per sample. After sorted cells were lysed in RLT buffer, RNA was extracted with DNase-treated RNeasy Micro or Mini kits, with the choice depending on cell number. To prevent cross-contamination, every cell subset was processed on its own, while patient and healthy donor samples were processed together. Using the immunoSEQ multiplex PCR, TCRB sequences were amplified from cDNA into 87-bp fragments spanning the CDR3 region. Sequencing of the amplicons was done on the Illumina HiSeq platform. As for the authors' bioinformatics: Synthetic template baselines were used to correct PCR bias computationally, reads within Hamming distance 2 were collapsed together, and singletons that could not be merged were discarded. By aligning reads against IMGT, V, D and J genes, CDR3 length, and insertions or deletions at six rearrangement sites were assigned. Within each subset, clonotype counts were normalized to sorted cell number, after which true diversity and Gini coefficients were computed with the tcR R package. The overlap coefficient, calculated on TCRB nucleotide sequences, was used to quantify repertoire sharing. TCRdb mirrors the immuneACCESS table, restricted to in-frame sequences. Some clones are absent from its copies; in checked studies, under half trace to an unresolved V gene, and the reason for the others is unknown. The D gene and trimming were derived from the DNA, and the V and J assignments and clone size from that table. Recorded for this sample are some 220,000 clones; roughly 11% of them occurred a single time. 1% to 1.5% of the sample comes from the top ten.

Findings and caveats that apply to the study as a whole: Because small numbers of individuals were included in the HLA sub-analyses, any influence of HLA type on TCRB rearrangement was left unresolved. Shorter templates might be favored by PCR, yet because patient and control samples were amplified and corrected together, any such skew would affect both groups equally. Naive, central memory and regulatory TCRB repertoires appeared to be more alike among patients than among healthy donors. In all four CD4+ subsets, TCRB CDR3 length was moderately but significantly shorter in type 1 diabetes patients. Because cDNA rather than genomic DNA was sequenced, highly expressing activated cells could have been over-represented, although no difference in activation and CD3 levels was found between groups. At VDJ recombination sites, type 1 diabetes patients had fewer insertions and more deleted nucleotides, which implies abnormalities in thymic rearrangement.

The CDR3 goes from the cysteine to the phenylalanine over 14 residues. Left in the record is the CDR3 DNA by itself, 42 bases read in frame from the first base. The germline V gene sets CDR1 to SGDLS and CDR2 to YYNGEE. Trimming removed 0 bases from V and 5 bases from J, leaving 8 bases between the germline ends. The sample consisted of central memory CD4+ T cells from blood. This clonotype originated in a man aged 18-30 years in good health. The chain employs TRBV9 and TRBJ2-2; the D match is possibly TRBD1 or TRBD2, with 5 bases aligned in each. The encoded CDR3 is CASSVDGGTGELFF. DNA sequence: TGTGCCAGCAGCGTAGATGGGGGAACCGGGGAGCTGTTTTTT.